The entry that follows covers one T cell receptor (beta chain) sequence. The data were taken from a study of shared T cell receptors in the human thymus. Germline values: CDR1 SGHTA, CDR2 FQGNSA. The CDR3 covers 15 residues. V lost 1 base, J lost 0 bases, and 9 bases lay in between. Profiling relied on immunoSEQ multiplex PCR, and the TCRdb table lists in-frame clones only, not all of them. The top ten clones hold 0.0094% of a sample with hundreds of thousands of clones, more than 70% of them seen once. These data were also reused for a study on human thymus T cells. Per that paper: Resections from corrective heart surgery provided thymus tissue. Thymic and blood repertoires seemed to show skewed V and J gene use. Highly overlapping thymic repertoires among unrelated individuals were reported in related research.

Material: thymocytes. This TCR derives from a boy in the first two years of life with a congenital heart defect. V usage is TRBV7-2 and J usage is TRBJ1-2; D not resolved. CDR3 in amino acids: CASSLGSGPNYGYTF. CDR3 sequence (DNA): TGTGCCAGCAGCTTAGGTTCAGGTCCTAACTATGGCTACACCTTC.